A single sample gave rise to the 30 T cell receptor beta chains below, sequenced in a study of persistence of HIV-infected CD4 T cells. What these receptors recognize is not known. Nonspecific anti-CD3/anti-CD28 bead stimulation represents the broad CD4+ T cell repertoire. Sorting selected CD4+ T cells upregulating both CD40 ligand and CD69. Sequencing used immunoSEQ version 4 in survey mode. This table comes from immunoSEQ multiplex PCR, and its TCRdb copy is limited to in-frame clones, with some not included. The data hold roughly 43,000 clones, with around 90% observed a single time. Here the sequenced sample was CD4+ T cells sorted from PBMCs after roughly 20-hour stimulation, taken from a patient who received antiretroviral therapy. The receptors shown here come from an adult man with HIV who was CMV-seropositive.

This clone was seen only once. The V gene is TRBV12-5, the J gene TRBJ1-6; D is unresolved. CDR1 is LGHNT and CDR2 is FRNRAP in the germline V gene. V was clipped by 2 bases and J by 7 bases, with 6 bases between them. CDR3 length: 13 amino acids. The CDR3 is CASGLIENSPLHF. The CDR3, as DNA: TGTGCTAGTGGTTTGATAGAGAATTCACCCCTCCACTTT. The variable domain in full, completed from reference TRBV12-5 and TRBJ1-6, reads DARVTQTPRHKVTEMGQEVTMRCQPILGHNTVFWYRQTMMQGLELLAYFRNRAPLDDSGMPKDRFSAEMPDATLATLKIQPSEPRDSAVYFCASGLIENSPLHFGNGTRLTVT.

V usage is TRBV15 and J usage is TRBJ1-1; possible D gene TRBD1, 5 bases. Germline V lookup: CDR1 LNHNV, CDR2 YYDKDF (reference sequence). This CDR3 region has 15 residues. The V end was cut by 5 bases, the J end by 1 base, with 14 bases between. In DNA, the CDR3 is TGTGCCACCAGCCTCTCCGGGACGGCGAACACTGAAGCTTTCTTT. It translates to CATSLSGTANTEAFF.

J is TRBJ2-7 and V is TRBV3-1 (or the pseudogene TRBV3-2); D gene uncertain. CDR3 size: 14 residues. V dropped 2 bases and J dropped 2 bases, with 10 bases sitting between them. Germline lookup yields CDR1 LGHDT and CDR2 YNNKEL (reference sequence). CDR3 amino acids: CASSQNRPPYEQYF. The CDR3 coding sequence is TGTGCCAGCAGCCAAAACCGGCCACCCTACGAGCAGTACTTC.

This rearrangement joins TRBV27 to TRBJ2-6, with a weak D call TRBD2 (5 bases). Per germline, CDR1 MNHEY and CDR2 SMNVEV (reference sequence). The CDR3 is 15 amino acids. V dropped 5 bases and J dropped 0 bases, with 8 bases sitting between them. CDR3 loop: CASSRGSSGANVLTF. The CDR3 DNA follows: TGTGCCAGCAGTCGAGGGAGCTCTGGGGCCAACGTCCTGACTTTC.

This clone was found once. The chain is built from TRBV5-1 and TRBJ2-1, with TRBD1 as a possible D gene (6 bases). The CDR3 sequence is 13 residues long. Per germline, CDR1 SGHRS and CDR2 YFSETQ. Trimming stripped 2 bases from V and 9 bases from J, with 12 bases between. In DNA form, the CDR3 reads TGCGCCAGCAGCTTAAGCCTAGGGGGTGAGCAGTTCTTC. It specifies CASSLSLGGEQFF.

The CDR3, as DNA: TGTGCCAGCAGTGTCTTGGGGGTCACTGAAGCTTTCTTT. This sequence encodes CASSVLGVTEAFF. The chain employs TRBV2 and TRBJ1-1, with D perhaps TRBD1 (5 bases). The CDR3 extends over 13 amino acids. Per germline, CDR1 SNHLY and CDR2 FYNNEI. Trimming removed 4 bases at V and 4 bases at J, with 10 bases between.

The gene calls are TRBV19 and TRBJ2-1; a weak D match, TRBD1 (8 bases). Trimming removed 5 bases at V and 1 base at J, with 18 bases between. The CDR3 runs to 17 residues. In germline, CDR1 is LNHDA, CDR2 SQIVND (reference sequence). CDR3 amino acids: CASSVPTGGGSYNEQFF. CDR3 in DNA: TGTGCCAGTAGTGTCCCCACAGGGGGAGGGTCCTACAATGAGCAGTTCTTC.

The rearrangement links TRBV20-1 to TRBJ2-4; no clear D gene. The CDR3 is made up of 14 amino acids. The germline gives CDR1 DFQATT, CDR2 SNEGSKA (reference sequence). V was trimmed by 3 bases and J by 1 base, leaving 10 bases between them. CDR3 DNA: TGCAGTGCTAGTCATGGGGATGCCAAAAACATTCAGTACTTC. Amino acid sequence: CSASHGDAKNIQYF.

The chain combines TRBV19 with TRBJ2-6, with a possible D match to TRBD1 (6 bases). With 1 base removed from V and 4 bases from J, the gap between germline ends came to 11 bases. The CDR3 is 16 amino acids. Germline V gene data show CDR1 as LNHDA and CDR2 as SQIVND (reference sequence). The CDR3 sequence: CASSIGGRAGANVLTF. For the CDR3, the DNA is TGTGCCAGTAGTATAGGGGGGCGGGCCGGGGCCAACGTCCTGACTTTC.

This clone appeared a few times. The chain recombines TRBV7-2 with TRBJ1-5, with a possible D match to TRBD1 (5 bases). Trimming shortened V by 5 bases and J by 4 bases, and 15 bases separated the two germline ends. This CDR3 is built from 15 residues. Germline V gene lookup returns CDR1 SGHTA and CDR2 FQGNSA. The CDR3 sequence: CASSAYFGGNQPQHF. The CDR3 nucleotides read TGTGCCAGCAGCGCGTACTTCGGGGGAAATCAGCCCCAGCATTTT.

The chain employs TRBV10-1 and TRBJ2-6, with 7 bases matching TRBD2. Unmatched junction bases numbered 0, after V lost 2 bases and J lost 2 bases. CDR1 WNHNN and CDR2 SYGVQD come from the germline V gene (reference sequence). The length of the CDR3 is 15 residues. The CDR3 loop is CASSEGGAGANVLTF. The CDR3 DNA follows: TGCGCCAGCAGTGAGGGGGGGGCTGGGGCCAACGTCCTGACTTTC.

CDR3 sequence (DNA): TGTGCCAGTAGTATGACCGGGTATGGCTACACCTTC. Translated, it gives CASSMTGYGYTF. This rearrangement joins TRBV19 to TRBJ1-2; D gene unclear. The V end was cut by 3 bases, the J end by 5 bases, with 7 bases between. This CDR3 has 12 residues. Germline CDR1 LNHDA, CDR2 SQIVND (reference sequence).

The chain recombines TRBV7-8 with TRBJ1-1; D is unclear. This CDR3 comprises 15 residues. The V and J ends lost 2 bases and 5 bases respectively, with 15 bases between them. Germline V gene lookup returns CDR1 SGHVS and CDR2 FQNEAQ. The DNA of the CDR3 is TGTGCCAGCAGCTTACCTCGAGAAAGGCATACTGAAGCTTTCTTT. Protein product: CASSLPRERHTEAFF.

V usage is TRBV27 and J usage is TRBJ1-1; maybe TRBD1 (6 bases). Germline V lookup: CDR1 MNHEY, CDR2 SMNVEV (reference sequence). Trimming removed 0 bases at V and 0 bases at J, with 14 bases between. This CDR3 comprises 17 residues. In nucleotides, the CDR3 is TGTGCCAGCAGTTTATCGCAAATCGGACAGATGAACACTGAAGCTTTCTTT. It specifies CASSLSQIGQMNTEAFF.

The CDR3 DNA sequence: TGTGCCAGCTCAGCGCGGACAGGGGGAAACTCCTACGAGCAGTACTTC. Protein product: CASSARTGGNSYEQYF. V and J are TRBV18 and TRBJ2-7, with 10 bases lining up with TRBD1. Germline loops: CDR1 KGHSH, CDR2 LQKENI. The V segment lost 5 bases and the J segment 0 bases; nucleotides outside the gene matches: 7. The CDR3 is 16 residues long.

The chain carries TRBV6-5 and TRBJ1-6; unclear D gene. This CDR3 spans 16 amino acids. Trimming took 2 bases from V and 0 from J, leaving 8 bases between them. The germline V gene encodes CDR1 MNHEY and CDR2 SVGAGI. The CDR3 DNA is TGTGCCAGCAGTTACGGGGTCAGCTCCTATAATTCACCCCTCCACTTT. Its translation: CASSYGVSSYNSPLHF.

The genes are TRBV9 and TRBJ2-5, with a weak D call TRBD2 (7 bases). Per the germline V gene, CDR1 is SGDLS and CDR2 is YYNGEE. This CDR3 region has 15 residues. Trimming stripped 3 bases from V and 2 bases from J, with 14 bases between. The CDR3, as DNA: TGTGCCAGCAGCGCAGCGGGACACCTTCAAGAGACCCAGTACTTC. Translated: CASSAAGHLQETQYF.

This clone appeared a single time. This chain links TRBV9 with TRBJ1-6; no clear D. In germline, CDR1 is SGDLS, CDR2 YYNGEE. Trimming cost V 0 bases and J 8 bases, with 12 bases left between them. CDR3 length: 15 amino acids. The CDR3 here is CASSVGWADHSPLHF. The CDR3 DNA is TGTGCCAGCAGCGTAGGGTGGGCCGATCATTCACCCCTCCACTTT.

This clone has just a few counts. The chain couples TRBV2 to TRBJ2-2, with TRBD2 identical over 8 bases. CDR3 length: 16 amino acids. Germline V lookup: CDR1 SNHLY, CDR2 FYNNEI. The junction had 8 bases not matched to a gene; V was cut back by 2 bases and J by 6 bases. The CDR3 nucleotides are TGTGCCAGCAGTGAAATCGGGGGGGAGGCTCCCGGGGAGCTGTTTTTT. It is translated as CASSEIGGEAPGELFF.

The CDR3 nucleotides read TGTGCCAGCGAATATTCGACGGGAGGGGAGCAGTTCTTC. Protein sequence: CASEYSTGGEQFF. The gene calls are TRBV6-5 and TRBJ2-1; 8 positions match TRBD2. The CDR3 is made up of 13 amino acids. Germline CDR1 is MNHEY and CDR2 is SVGAGI. J gave up 10 bases and V 8 bases, and 10 bases lay outside the gene matches.

V is TRBV29-1 and J is TRBJ1-1; TRBD1 agrees at 9 bases. CDR1 and CDR2 from the germline V gene are SQVTM and ANQGSEA. The CDR3 length is 13 residues. V shed 7 bases, J shed 1 base, and the junction held 4 bases outside the gene matches. CDR3 protein: CSAAGQGNTEAFF. The DNA of the CDR3 is TGCAGCGCCGCGGGACAGGGGAACACTGAAGCTTTCTTT. Full variable domain (missing parts from reference TRBV29-1 and TRBJ1-1): SAVISQKPSRDICQRGTSLTIQCQVDSQVTMMFWYRQQPGQSLTLIATANQGSEATYESGFVIDKFPISRPNLTFSTLTVSNMSPEDSSIYLCSAAGQGNTEAFFGQGTRLTVV.

The chain has TRBV3-1 (or the pseudogene TRBV3-2) and TRBJ1-2, with D hard to call. With 0 bases removed from V and 7 bases from J, the gap between germline ends came to 12 bases. The CDR3 sequence is 14 residues long. Germline V gene sequence: CDR1 LGHDT, CDR2 YNNKEL (reference sequence). The CDR3 protein is CASSQDGVRAGYTF. In DNA form, the CDR3 reads TGTGCCAGCAGCCAAGACGGGGTTCGGGCTGGCTACACCTTC.

The chain has TRBV2 and TRBJ1-5; D is perhaps TRBD1 (5 bases). Trimming shortened V by 5 bases and J by 7 bases, and 24 bases separated the two germline ends. The CDR3 loop spans 17 amino acids. Germline loops: CDR1 SNHLY, CDR2 FYNNEI. DNA of the CDR3: TGTGCCAGCAGTAAACGGAGGGGATCGAACGGGGAACAGCCCCAGCATTTT. This translates into CASSKRRGSNGEQPQHF.

V is TRBV19 and J is TRBJ1-3; TRBD1 is a possible D gene (6 bases). CDR1 is LNHDA and CDR2 is SQIVND in the germline V gene (reference sequence). Trimming pared 1 base from V and 0 bases from J, leaving 10 bases between. The CDR3 totals 16 residues. In nucleotides, the CDR3 is TGTGCCAGTAGTATAGGAGGACAGATCTCTGGAAACACCATATATTTT. This sequence encodes CASSIGGQISGNTIYF.

The rearrangement joins TRBV6-2 or TRBV6-3 to TRBJ2-2; 8 positions agree with TRBD2. The CDR3 covers 16 residues. Per the germline V gene, CDR1 is MNHEY and CDR2 is SVGEGT. Trimming at V came to 5 bases and at J to 4 bases, leaving 9 bases not matched to a gene. In nucleotides, the CDR3 is TGTGCCAGCAGTCCCGGCGGCGGGGGGATCACCGGGGAGCTGTTTTTT. Residues: CASSPGGGGITGELFF.

This sequence joins TRBV5-8 and TRBJ1-2; D is undetermined. The CDR3 is 13 amino acids. Per the germline V gene, CDR1 is SGHTS and CDR2 is YDEGEE. Trimming removed 3 bases from V and 4 bases from J, with 10 bases in between. CDR3 sequence: CASSSLRSYGYTF. As DNA, the CDR3 is TGTGCCAGCAGCTCCCTTAGGTCCTATGGCTACACCTTC.

This clone has more than one count but fewer than ten. This chain uses TRBV28 with TRBJ1-5; maybe TRBD1 (6 bases). V lost 6 bases and J 4 bases, leaving 16 bases between the germline ends. Germline loops: CDR1 MDHEN, CDR2 SYDVKM. This CDR3 is 15 amino acids long. For the CDR3, the DNA is TGTGCCAGCAGGGGATCCACAGGGAGGAATCAGCCCCAGCATTTT. This sequence encodes CASRGSTGRNQPQHF.

This clone has only one observation. This chain connects TRBV4-2 to TRBJ2-7; D might be TRBD1 (6 bases). Trimming removed 0 bases at V and 3 bases at J, with 9 bases between. The CDR3 is 14 amino acids. Germline assignment: CDR1 LGHNA and CDR2 YNFKEQ. CDR3 DNA: TGTGCCAGCAGCCAAGAACAGGGTGGCTACGAGCAGTACTTC. It specifies CASSQEQGGYEQYF.

V gene TRBV29-1 combines with J gene TRBJ1-4, with TRBD1 matching 8 bases. Trimming took 5 bases from V and 8 from J; bases not matched to a gene: 10. The germline CDR1 and CDR2 sequences are SQVTM and ANQGSEA. The CDR3 consists of 14 residues. For the CDR3, the DNA is TGCAGCGTTCACTTACAGGGGGGAGGGGAAAAACTGTTTTTT. Amino acids: CSVHLQGGGEKLFF.

V is TRBV19 and J is TRBJ1-1; D unclear. This CDR3 contains 15 residues. Germline loops: CDR1 LNHDA, CDR2 SQIVND (reference sequence). V was cut by 8 bases and J by 1 base, with 17 bases left in between. As DNA, the CDR3 is TGTGCCAGTTCTCAGAGGGCGGACTGGAACACTGAAGCTTTCTTT. Protein sequence: CASSQRADWNTEAFF. The full variable domain, completed using reference TRBV19 and TRBJ1-1, is DGGITQSPKYLFRKEGQNVTLSCEQNLNHDAMYWYRQDPGQGLRLIYYSQIVNDFQKGDIAEGYSVSREKKESFPLTVTSAQKNPTAFYLCASSQRADWNTEAFFGQGTRLTVV.